A selection of T cell receptor beta chains follows, all from one sample in a study of T cell responses to AZD1222 COVID-19 vaccine. The repertoire was sequenced with immunoSEQ multiplex PCR; TCRdb's copy has only in-frame clones and lacks some. This table has some 100,000 clones, 87% appearing once. Sequencing used peripheral blood, obtained on day 0 of AZD1222 vaccination. Receptors originate from an adult in good health. The CDR3 runs from the conserved cysteine through the conserved F or W. A D gene is named only where the DNA matches it firmly. For some rows the clone size is stated as once, few or many, or as a class when expanded; others skip it.

TRBD2	TRBV5-4	NA	TRBJ2-7	CASSLGLAGGLGEQYF	TGTGCCAGCAGCCTAGGTTTAGCGGGAGGTCTGGGCGAGCAGTACTTC
NA	TRBV29-1	NA	TRBJ1-5	CSVAVHEGLHSPQHF	TGCAGCGTTGCGGTTCATGAGGGCCTCCATTCGCCCCAGCATTTT
NA	TRBV2	NA	TRBJ1-2	CASSEALGRFYGYTF	TGTGCCAGCAGTGAAGCTTTGGGGCGGTTCTATGGCTACACCTTC
TRBD1	TRBV6-5	NA	TRBJ2-7	CASSYDGTGSYEQYF	TGTGCCAGCAGTTATGATGGGACAGGGTCCTACGAGCAGTACTTC
NA	TRBV25-1	NA	TRBJ2-7	CASSEISASSYEQYF	TGTGCCAGCAGTGAAATCAGCGCCAGCTCCTACGAGCAGTACTTC
NA	TRBV7-2	NA	TRBJ1-2	CASSPGRGHTF	TGTGCCAGCAGCCCGGGACGGGGGCACACCTTC
NA	TRBV6-4	NA	TRBJ2-3	CASSDSGYADTQYF	TGTGCCAGCAGTGATTCTGGTTACGCAGATACGCAGTATTTT
TRBD1	TRBV6-5	NA	TRBJ1-4	CASSYTGQGHEKLFF	TGTGCCAGCAGTTACACGGGACAGGGACATGAAAAACTGTTTTTT
NA	TRBV7-2	few	TRBJ1-6	CASSLEPGSSSPLHF	TGTGCCAGCAGCTTAGAGCCGGGGAGTAGTTCACCCCTCCACTTT
NA	TRBV18	NA	TRBJ2-1	CASSPGIAGDNEQFF	TGTGCCAGCTCACCAGGAATCGCAGGGGACAATGAGCAGTTCTTC
TRBD1	TRBV4-3	NA	TRBJ2-1	CASSQGLTGINEQFF	TGCGCCAGCAGCCAAGGTTTGACAGGGATAAATGAGCAGTTCTTC
NA	TRBV6-5	NA	TRBJ2-2	CASSYWASTGELFF	TGTGCCAGCAGTTACTGGGCGAGCACCGGGGAGCTGTTTTTT
NA	TRBV19	NA	TRBJ2-1	CASKGVGSYNEQFF	TGTGCCAGTAAAGGGGTAGGATCCTACAATGAGCAGTTCTTC
NA	TRBV7-9	NA	TRBJ1-1	CASIRTDSNTEAFF	TGTGCCAGCATAAGGACAGACTCAAACACTGAAGCTTTCTTT
NA	TRBV3-1/TRBV3-2	once	TRBJ2-7	CASSQAGTLYEQYF	TGTGCCAGCAGCCAAGCCGGGACACTCTACGAGCAGTACTTC
NA	TRBV29-1	once	TRBJ1-1	CSVEARTTEAFF	TGCAGCGTTGAAGCTAGGACGACTGAAGCTTTCTTT
NA	TRBV5-1	NA	TRBJ1-1	CASSPPTENTEAFF	TGCGCCAGCAGCCCACCGACAGAAAACACTGAAGCTTTCTTT
NA	TRBV11-2	NA	TRBJ1-1	CASSLGGVGRLFF	TGTGCCAGCAGCTTAGGCGGGGTTGGTCGACTGTTCTTT
NA	TRBV20-1	NA	TRBJ2-1	CSASITRNNEQFF	TGCAGTGCTAGTATAACTAGGAACAATGAGCAGTTCTTC
NA	TRBV12-5	NA	TRBJ1-5	CASALHNQPQHF	TGTGCTAGTGCCCTCCACAATCAGCCCCAGCATTTT
TRBD1	TRBV3-1/TRBV3-2	once	TRBJ1-5	CASSQSGGDSNQPQHF	TGTGCCAGCAGCCAATCAGGGGGTGATAGCAATCAGCCCCAGCATTTT
NA	TRBV11-2	NA	TRBJ2-3	CASSVTTGADTQYF	TGTGCCAGCAGCGTTACGACCGGGGCAGATACGCAGTATTTT
TRBD1	TRBV19	once	TRBJ1-1	CASTYTRPRGRSEAFF	TGTGCCAGTACATACACCCGCCCCAGGGGGCGATCTGAAGCTTTCTTT
NA	TRBV15	NA	TRBJ2-2	CATSRDRGNTGELFF	TGTGCCACCAGCAGAGACAGGGGTAACACCGGGGAGCTGTTTTTT
NA	TRBV18	NA	TRBJ2-7	CASSPGRTGAYEQYF	TGTGCCAGCTCCCCAGGTCGGACTGGAGCCTACGAGCAGTACTTC
NA	TRBV18	few	TRBJ2-2	CASSPKGIATGELFF	TGTGCCAGCTCACCGAAAGGGATTGCCACCGGGGAGCTGTTTTTT
NA	TRBV13	NA	TRBJ2-1	CASSLGTNEQFF	TGTGCCAGCAGCTTAGGGACCAATGAGCAGTTCTTC
TRBD1	TRBV19	NA	TRBJ1-2	CASSKRTGGYGYTF	TGTGCCAGTAGTAAGCGGACAGGGGGCTATGGCTACACCTTC
NA	TRBV7-3	NA	TRBJ1-1	CASSSYPRGTYTEAFF	TGTGCCAGCAGCTCATACCCCCGGGGGACCTACACTGAAGCTTTCTTT
TRBD2	TRBV9	NA	TRBJ2-2	CASSLTGTSGNTGELFF	TGTGCCAGCAGCCTGACTGGGACTAGCGGAAACACCGGGGAGCTGTTTTTT
NA	TRBV27	NA	TRBJ1-1	CASRFNKRNTEAFF	TGTGCCAGCAGGTTTAATAAGAGGAACACTGAAGCTTTCTTT
NA	TRBV7-2	NA	TRBJ2-7	CASSIEPGEQYF	TGTGCCAGCAGCATTGAACCGGGCGAGCAGTACTTC
NA	TRBV11-2	once	TRBJ2-2	CASSFLRAGGELFF	TGTGCCAGCAGCTTCCTCAGGGCTGGCGGGGAGCTGTTTTTT
NA	TRBV3-1/TRBV3-2	NA	TRBJ1-2	CASSSSHGYTF	TGTGCCAGCAGCAGTAGCCATGGCTACACCTTC
NA	TRBV5-1	NA	TRBJ1-6	CASSPGASSYNSPLHF	TGCGCCAGCAGCCCCGGCGCTAGCTCCTATAATTCACCCCTCCACTTT
NA	TRBV11-2	NA	TRBJ2-7	CASSLDLGRYEQYF	TGTGCCAGCAGCTTAGATCTGGGGAGATACGAGCAGTACTTC
TRBD2	TRBV7-2	NA	TRBJ2-3	CASSTLAGSTDTQYF	TGTGCCAGCAGCACGCTAGCGGGGAGTACAGATACGCAGTATTTT
NA	TRBV29-1	once	TRBJ1-1	CSVVGNHVLEAFF	TGCAGCGTTGTAGGTAACCACGTCCTTGAAGCTTTCTTT
NA	TRBV7-9	NA	TRBJ2-1	CASSLDASSDIKSQQFF	TGTGCCAGCAGCTTAGACGCGTCTAGCGACATCAAAAGTCAGCAGTTCTTC
NA	TRBV29-1	NA	TRBJ1-1	CSVEGRDTEAFF	TGCAGCGTTGAAGGCAGGGACACTGAAGCTTTCTTT
NA	TRBV5-1	NA	TRBJ1-4	CASSGDLATNEKLFF	TGCGCCAGCAGCGGCGATCTTGCAACTAATGAAAAACTGTTTTTT
NA	TRBV29-1	NA	TRBJ1-2	CSVRATDGYTF	TGCAGCGTCCGGGCGACGGATGGCTACACCTTC
NA	TRBV6-5	NA	TRBJ2-7	CASSRNRDKAYEQYF	TGTGCCAGCAGCCGGAACCGGGACAAAGCCTACGAGCAGTACTTC
NA	TRBV5-1	NA	TRBJ1-4	CASSFQQGGEKLFF	TGCGCCAGCAGCTTTCAACAGGGCGGTGAAAAACTGTTTTTT
NA	TRBV19	NA	TRBJ1-1	CASSPDALNTEAFF	TGTGCCAGTAGCCCGGACGCATTGAACACTGAAGCTTTCTTT
TRBD1	TRBV5-1	NA	TRBJ1-6	CASSLGTANSPLHF	TGCGCCAGCAGTCTCGGGACAGCCAATTCACCCCTCCACTTT
TRBD1	TRBV3-1/TRBV3-2	NA	TRBJ1-2	CASSSTGTGNNYGYTF	TGTGCCAGCAGCTCGACCGGGACAGGGAATAACTATGGCTACACCTTC
TRBD2	TRBV11-2	NA	TRBJ2-5	CASSLGASGGYWGTQYF	TGTGCCAGCAGCTTAGGAGCTAGCGGGGGCTATTGGGGGACCCAGTACTTC
TRBD2	TRBV9	NA	TRBJ2-3	CASSGLPGGADTQYF	TGTGCCAGCAGCGGACTCCCGGGGGGTGCGGATACGCAGTATTTT
NA	TRBV28	NA	TRBJ1-1	CASSYPRLHHTEAFF	TGTGCCAGCAGCTACCCGAGACTGCACCACACTGAAGCTTTCTTT
NA	TRBV4-1	NA	TRBJ2-2	CASSQKTPSAGTLNTGELFF	TGCGCCAGCAGCCAAAAAACTCCCTCGGCGGGGACACTGAACACCGGGGAGCTGTTTTTT
NA	TRBV6-5	NA	TRBJ1-1	CASRKVADTEAFF	TGTGCCAGCCGGAAGGTGGCGGACACTGAAGCTTTCTTT
TRBD2	TRBV4-1	few	TRBJ2-1	CASSRGTTSYNEQFF	TGCGCCAGCAGCCGCGGGACTACCTCCTACAATGAGCAGTTCTTC